This T cell receptor (beta chain) derives from a study of neoadjuvant anti-PD-1 for oral cavity cancer. These oral cavity squamous cell carcinomas were HPV-negative and locally advanced. Repertoires were generated with immunoSEQ multiplex PCR, while TCRdb's copy carries only in-frame clones and drops some. The sample has under 85,000 clones, about 84% seen once. The TCR originated in a person aged 40 to 85 with oral cavity squamous cell carcinoma. This specimen was PBMCs, taken before nivolumab (anti-PD-1) treatment.

This CDR3 reads CASSESAGGSSYNEQFF. The CDR3 DNA is TGCGCCAGCAGTGAGTCGGCGGGGGGCAGCTCCTACAATGAGCAGTTCTTC. This chain uses TRBV10-1 with TRBJ2-1; 8 bases are a match to TRBD2. The germline V gene encodes CDR1 WNHNN and CDR2 SYGVQD (reference sequence). The CDR3 is 17 amino acids. The V and J ends lost 0 bases and 0 bases, in that order; junction bases with no gene match: 4.